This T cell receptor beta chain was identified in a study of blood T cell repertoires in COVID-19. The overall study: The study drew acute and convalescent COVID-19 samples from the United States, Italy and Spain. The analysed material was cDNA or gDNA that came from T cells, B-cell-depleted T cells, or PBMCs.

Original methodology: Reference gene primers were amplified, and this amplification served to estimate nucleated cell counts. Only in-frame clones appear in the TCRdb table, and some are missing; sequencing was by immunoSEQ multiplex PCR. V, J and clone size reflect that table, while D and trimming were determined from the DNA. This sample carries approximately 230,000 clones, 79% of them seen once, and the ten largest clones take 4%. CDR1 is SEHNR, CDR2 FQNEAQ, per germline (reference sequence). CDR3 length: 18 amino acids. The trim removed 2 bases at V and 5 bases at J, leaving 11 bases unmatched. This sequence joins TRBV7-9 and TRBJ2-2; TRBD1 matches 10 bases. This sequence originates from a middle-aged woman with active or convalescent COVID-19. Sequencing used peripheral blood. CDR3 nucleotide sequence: TGTGCCAGCAGCTTAATCCCCGGGACAGGGGAACGGACCGGGGAGCTGTTTTTT. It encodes CASSLIPGTGERTGELFF.